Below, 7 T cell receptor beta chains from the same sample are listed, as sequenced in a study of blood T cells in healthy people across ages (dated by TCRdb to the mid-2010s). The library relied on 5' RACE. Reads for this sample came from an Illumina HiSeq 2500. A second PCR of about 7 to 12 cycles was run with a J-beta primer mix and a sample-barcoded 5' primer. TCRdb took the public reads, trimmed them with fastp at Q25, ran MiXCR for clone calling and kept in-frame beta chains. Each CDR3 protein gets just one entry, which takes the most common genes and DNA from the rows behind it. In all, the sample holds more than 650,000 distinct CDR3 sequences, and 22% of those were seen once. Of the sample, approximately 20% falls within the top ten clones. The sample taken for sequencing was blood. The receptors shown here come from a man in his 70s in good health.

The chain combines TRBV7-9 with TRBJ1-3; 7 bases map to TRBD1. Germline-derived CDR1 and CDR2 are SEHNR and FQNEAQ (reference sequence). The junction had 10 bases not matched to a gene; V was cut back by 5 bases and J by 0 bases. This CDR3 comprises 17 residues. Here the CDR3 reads CASSPGTASLSGNTIYF. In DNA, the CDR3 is TGTGCCAGCAGCCCTGGGACAGCTTCTCTCTCTGGAAACACCATATATTTT. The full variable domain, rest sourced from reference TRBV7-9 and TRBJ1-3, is DTGVSQNPRHKITKRGQNVTFRCDPISEHNRLYWYRQTLGQGPEFLTYFQNEAQLEKSRLLSDRFSAERPKGSFSTLEIQRTEQGDSAMYLCASSPGTASLSGNTIYFGEGSWLTVV.

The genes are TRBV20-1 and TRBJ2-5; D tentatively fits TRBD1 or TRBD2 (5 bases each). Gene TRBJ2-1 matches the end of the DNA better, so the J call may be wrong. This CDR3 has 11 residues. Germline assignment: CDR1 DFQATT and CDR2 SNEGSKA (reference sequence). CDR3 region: CSASQGDEQFF. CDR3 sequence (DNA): TGCAGTGCTAGCCAGGGAGATGAGCAGTTCTTC.

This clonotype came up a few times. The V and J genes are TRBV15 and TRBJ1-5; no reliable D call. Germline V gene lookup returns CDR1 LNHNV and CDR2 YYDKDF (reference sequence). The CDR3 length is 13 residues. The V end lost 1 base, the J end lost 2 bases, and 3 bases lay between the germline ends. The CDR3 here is CATSRAGNQPQHF. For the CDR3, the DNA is TGTGCCACCAGCAGAGCCGGCAATCAGCCCCAGCATTTT.

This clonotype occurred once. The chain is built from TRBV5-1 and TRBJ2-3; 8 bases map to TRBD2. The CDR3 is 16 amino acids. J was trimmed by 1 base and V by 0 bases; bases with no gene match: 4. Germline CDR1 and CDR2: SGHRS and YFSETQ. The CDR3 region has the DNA TGCGCCAGCAGCTTGGAAAGCGGGGGAGGCACAGATACGCAGTATTTT. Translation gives CASSLESGGGTDTQYF.

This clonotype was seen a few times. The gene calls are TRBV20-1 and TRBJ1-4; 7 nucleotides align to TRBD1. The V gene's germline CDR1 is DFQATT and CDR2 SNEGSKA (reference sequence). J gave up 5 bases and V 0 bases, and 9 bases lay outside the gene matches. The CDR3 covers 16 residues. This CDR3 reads CSARDRRGRTNEKLFF. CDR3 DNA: TGCAGTGCTAGAGATAGAAGGGGGCGGACCAATGAAAAACTGTTTTTT.

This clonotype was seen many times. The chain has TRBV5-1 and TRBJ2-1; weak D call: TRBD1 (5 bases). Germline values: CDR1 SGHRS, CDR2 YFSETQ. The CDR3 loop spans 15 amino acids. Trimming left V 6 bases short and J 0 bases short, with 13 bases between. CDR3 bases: TGCGCCAGCACCCTACAGGCGAGCTCCTACAATGAGCAGTTCTTC. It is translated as CASTLQASSYNEQFF.

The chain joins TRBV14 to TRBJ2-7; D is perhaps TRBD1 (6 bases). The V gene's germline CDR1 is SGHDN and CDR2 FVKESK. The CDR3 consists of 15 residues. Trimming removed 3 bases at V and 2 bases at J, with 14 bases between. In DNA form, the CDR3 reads TGTGCCAGCAGCCACCGGGACATTGCGGCCTACGAGCAGTACGTC. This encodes CASSHRDIAAYEQYV.